This TCR beta chain was identified during a study of blood T cells in healthy people across ages. Germline V lookup: CDR1 SNHLY, CDR2 FYNNEI. The CDR3 runs 13 residues. Trimming left V 7 bases short and J 5 bases short, with 11 bases between. Broader study findings: There were more naive CD4+ cells and higher diversity in long-lived donors than in aged donors.

A sample-barcoded 5' primer and a J-beta primer mix were used in a second PCR of about 6 to 12 cycles. TCRdb reprocessed the 5' RACE reads with MiXCR, giving one entry per CDR3 protein. The table records about 730,000 distinct CDR3 sequences, about 42% of them present only once. To note about this clonotype: Its antigen is not known.

The chain joins TRBV2 to TRBJ1-4; D is ambiguous. The receptor's source is a woman aged 55-75 years in good health. The sequencing input was blood. CDR3 protein: CASIPQTNEKLFF. CDR3 sequence (DNA): TGTGCCAGCATTCCCCAGACCAATGAAAAACTGTTTTTT.